These T cell receptor beta chains were read from a single sample in a study of T cell changes during pregnancy in multiple sclerosis. The method was immunoSEQ multiplex PCR; TCRdb's version includes in-frame clones alone and lacks a portion of them. The data show about 120,000 clones, 90% to 95% seen once. The sample in question was peripheral blood, obtained before pregnancy. These receptor sequences come from a female donor with multiple sclerosis, enrolled in a pregnancy study. Each CDR3 is given with its conserved first and last residue. The D gene is left open where the match is weak. Part of the rows lack a size; the others show once, few, many or a class for expanded clones.

j_call d_call v_call clone_size cdr3_aa cdr3_nt
TRBJ2-1 TRBD2 TRBV5-5 - CASSSSGMGYNEQFF TGTGCCAGCAGCTCTAGCGGGATGGGCTACAATGAGCAGTTCTTC
TRBJ2-2 TRBD2 TRBV7-8 - CASSLVAGGPWSGELFF TGTGCCAGCAGCTTAGTGGCGGGAGGGCCTTGGTCCGGGGAGCTGTTTTTT
TRBJ2-5 TRBD2 TRBV5-1 - CASSLETAGQETQYF TGCGCCAGCAGCTTGGAAACAGCGGGGCAGGAGACCCAGTACTTC
TRBJ2-7 TRBD2 TRBV9 - CASSVGWGSGSYEQYF TGTGCCAGCAGCGTAGGGTGGGGTAGCGGGAGCTACGAGCAGTACTTC
TRBJ1-6 TRBD1 TRBV2 - CASGEDRGSPLHF TGTGCCAGCGGGGAGGACAGGGGTTCACCCCTCCACTTT
TRBJ2-2 TRBD1 TRBV6-6 - CVSSDRGGTGELFF TGTGTCTCGAGTGACAGGGGCGGAACCGGGGAGCTGTTTTTT
TRBJ1-1 - TRBV30 - CAWSGEGDTEAFF TGTGCCTGGTCGGGTGAGGGTGACACTGAAGCTTTCTTT
TRBJ2-2 TRBD1 TRBV7-8 - CASRAGTGNTGELFF TGTGCCAGCAGAGCCGGGACAGGGAACACCGGGGAGCTGTTTTTT
TRBJ1-5 - TRBV2 - CASSEYRANVGQPQHF TGTGCCAGCAGTGAGTACAGAGCTAATGTGGGTCAGCCCCAGCATTTT
TRBJ2-1 TRBD2 TRBV10-2 - CASTWTSNSNEQFF TGCGCCAGCACCTGGACTAGCAATTCCAATGAGCAGTTCTTC
TRBJ1-3 - TRBV11-2 - CASSLDLQAANTIYF TGTGCCAGCAGCTTAGATCTACAGGCGGCGAACACCATATATTTT
TRBJ1-1 TRBD1 TRBV5-1 once CASSWDSDTEAFF TGCGCCAGCAGCTGGGACAGCGACACTGAAGCTTTCTTT
TRBJ2-1 TRBD1 TRBV6-6 - CASSRGYNEQFF TGTGCCAGCAGCAGGGGGTACAATGAGCAGTTCTTC
TRBJ1-4 - TRBV7-2 - CASSLARAANEKLFF TGTGCCAGCAGCTTAGCCCGCGCGGCTAATGAAAAACTGTTTTTT
TRBJ2-1 - TRBV7-8 - CASSWAGMNEQFF TGTGCCAGCAGCTGGGCGGGGATGAATGAGCAGTTCTTC
TRBJ1-5 - TRBV6-5 - CASNSGDTGQPQHF TGTGCCAGCAATAGCGGGGATACTGGGCAGCCCCAGCATTTT
TRBJ2-1 TRBD2 TRBV7-3 - CASSLGSGLAGGFKYNEQFF TGTGCCAGCAGCTTAGGTTCGGGACTAGCGGGGGGATTCAAATACAATGAGCAGTTCTTC
TRBJ1-1 TRBD1 TRBV18 few CASSPLEGATEAFF TGTGCCAGCTCACCACTGGAGGGGGCCACTGAAGCTTTCTTT
TRBJ2-5 TRBD2 TRBV6-1 - CASSESWGGETQYF TGTGCCAGCAGTGAATCGTGGGGGGGGGAGACCCAGTACTTC
TRBJ2-5 - TRBV2 - CASSYFRLTQETQYF TGTGCCAGCAGTTATTTTCGACTAACCCAAGAGACCCAGTACTTC
TRBJ2-5 - TRBV5-1 - CASSLSGADETQYF TGCGCCAGCAGCTTGAGTGGAGCGGACGAGACCCAGTACTTC
TRBJ1-6 - TRBV15 - CATSSRDFYNSPLHF TGTGCCACCAGCTCGCGGGACTTCTATAATTCACCCCTCCACTTT
TRBJ2-1 - TRBV7-3 once CASSLGPTGRDEQFF TGTGCCAGCAGCTTAGGCCCCACAGGGAGGGATGAGCAGTTCTTC
TRBJ2-7 - TRBV6-5 - CASSYSRDYEQYF TGTGCCAGCAGTTACTCTCGAGACTACGAGCAGTACTTC
TRBJ1-1 TRBD1 TRBV5-1 - CASSSLQGAASTEAFF TGCGCCAGCAGCTCCCTCCAGGGGGCGGCGAGCACTGAAGCTTTCTTT
TRBJ1-3 TRBD1 TRBV18 - CASSSGQHRSGNTIYF TGTGCCAGCTCATCGGGACAGCACCGCTCTGGAAACACCATATATTTT
TRBJ1-4 TRBD1 TRBV5-1 - CASADRALLLTNEKLFF TGCGCCAGCGCCGACAGGGCGTTATTGTTAACTAATGAAAAACTGTTTTTT
TRBJ2-7 TRBD2 TRBV5-6 - CASSWRLAGEGEQYF TGTGCCAGCAGCTGGAGACTAGCGGGAGAGGGAGAGCAGTACTTC
TRBJ2-3 TRBD2 TRBV30 - CAWSDPHSAGAGTDTQYF TGTGCCTGGAGTGACCCACACTCAGCGGGGGCCGGGACAGATACGCAGTATTTT
TRBJ2-7 TRBD1 TRBV6-5 - CASSYSGTGGYEQYF TGTGCCAGCAGTTACTCAGGGACAGGGGGCTACGAGCAGTACTTC
TRBJ1-5 TRBD1 TRBV19 once CAPRDRRGDQPQHF TGTGCCCCCAGGGACAGGAGAGGTGATCAGCCCCAGCATTTT
TRBJ2-7 - TRBV15 - CATSRDAAAYEQYF TGTGCCACCAGCAGAGACGCTGCGGCCTACGAGCAGTACTTC
TRBJ2-3 - TRBV27 - CATSDSDTDTQYF TGTGCCACCTCTGACAGTGACACAGATACGCAGTATTTT
TRBJ1-2 TRBD1 TRBV7-3 - CASSLRGQPPPDGYTF TGTGCCAGCAGCTTACGGGGACAGCCTCCCCCGGACGGCTACACCTTC
TRBJ1-6 - TRBV2 - CASRLSDNGYSPLHF TGTGCCAGCAGACTTTCGGACAACGGATATTCACCCCTCCACTTT
TRBJ2-6 TRBD1 TRBV27 - CATRQGSLTGANVLTF TGTGCCACCCGACAGGGGTCGTTAACTGGGGCCAACGTCCTGACTTTC
TRBJ2-3 TRBD1 TRBV5-1 - CASSSQISDRADTQYF TGCGCCAGCAGCTCCCAGATTTCGGACAGGGCAGATACGCAGTATTTT
TRBJ2-3 - TRBV27 - CASSTGRRQGLNFLHTDTQYF TGTGCCAGCAGTACCGGACGTAGACAGGGACTGAACTTCCTCCACACAGATACGCAGTATTTT
TRBJ1-1 - TRBV19 once CASSIPAGPNTEAFF TGTGCCAGTAGTATTCCCGCAGGCCCGAACACTGAAGCTTTCTTT
TRBJ1-2 - TRBV11-2 - CASSLIGIGSYGYTF TGTGCCAGCAGCCTCATCGGCATCGGGAGCTATGGCTACACCTTC
TRBJ2-1 TRBD2 TRBV10-1 - CASSDFPSSGSYNEQFF TGCGCCAGCAGTGATTTCCCTTCTAGCGGGAGCTACAATGAGCAGTTCTTC
TRBJ2-7 - TRBV7-9 - CASSRYRDTGEQYF TGTGCCAGCAGCCGTTATCGGGATACTGGAGAGCAGTACTTC
TRBJ1-1 - TRBV19 once CASTARGGRTEAFF TGTGCCAGTACCGCTCGTGGGGGCCGGACTGAAGCTTTCTTT
TRBJ1-5 - TRBV2 - CASREIGGAGNQPQHF TGTGCCAGCAGGGAAATTGGGGGCGCGGGCAATCAGCCCCAGCATTTT
TRBJ2-7 - TRBV15 - CATSRDLPREQYF TGTGCCACCAGCAGAGATCTTCCGCGCGAGCAGTACTTC
TRBJ2-4 - TRBV18 - CASSTAAIRAGAENIQYF TGTGCCAGCTCCACCGCGGCTATCAGAGCGGGCGCTGAAAACATTCAGTACTTC
TRBJ1-1 - TRBV29-1 - CSVGVGGPWSEAFF TGCAGCGTGGGCGTAGGGGGTCCATGGTCTGAAGCTTTCTTT
TRBJ2-1 TRBD1 TRBV5-1 - CASSLQGDRGNTEQFF TGCGCCAGCAGTTTACAGGGGGACAGGGGTAACACTGAGCAGTTCTTC
TRBJ2-1 TRBD2 TRBV6-6 once CASSPPGGPSPFF TGTGCCAGCAGTCCCCCGGGGGGGCCGTCCCCGTTCTTC
TRBJ1-5 - TRBV5-1 many CASSLAGDQPQHF TGCGCCAGCAGCTTGGCAGGGGATCAGCCCCAGCATTTT
TRBJ1-2 TRBD1 TRBV5-5 - CASSFSPDRVSGYTF TGTGCCAGCAGCTTTTCCCCCGACAGGGTAAGCGGCTACACCTTC
TRBJ1-2 TRBD1 TRBV11-3 few CASSLSQGRGREYGYTF TGTGCCAGCAGCTTGAGCCAAGGCAGGGGGCGGGAATATGGCTACACCTTC
TRBJ2-2 TRBD1 TRBV6-1 - CASSEAPGQGATGELFF TGTGCCAGCAGTGAAGCGCCAGGACAGGGGGCCACCGGGGAGCTGTTTTTT
TRBJ2-3 - TRBV7-2 - CASSLYPTGTTDTQYF TGTGCCAGCAGCCTCTATCCGACCGGGACTACAGATACGCAGTATTTT
TRBJ2-7 TRBD1 TRBV6-5 - CASRPISTGDHEQYF TGTGCCAGCAGACCCATCTCGACAGGGGACCACGAGCAGTACTTC
TRBJ2-7 - TRBV5-6 - CASSPLGHEQYF TGTGCCAGCAGCCCACTAGGGCACGAGCAGTACTTC
TRBJ1-1 TRBD1 TRBV7-9 once CASSLLLGQVNTEAFF TGTGCCAGCAGCTTATTACTAGGACAGGTGAACACTGAAGCTTTCTTT
TRBJ1-3 - TRBV7-9 once CASSSVHHSGNTIYF TGTGCCAGCAGCTCCGTACACCACTCTGGAAACACCATATATTTT
TRBJ2-1 - TRBV18 - CASSPDGGVPYNEQFF TGTGCCAGCTCACCGGACGGAGGGGTTCCCTACAATGAGCAGTTCTTC